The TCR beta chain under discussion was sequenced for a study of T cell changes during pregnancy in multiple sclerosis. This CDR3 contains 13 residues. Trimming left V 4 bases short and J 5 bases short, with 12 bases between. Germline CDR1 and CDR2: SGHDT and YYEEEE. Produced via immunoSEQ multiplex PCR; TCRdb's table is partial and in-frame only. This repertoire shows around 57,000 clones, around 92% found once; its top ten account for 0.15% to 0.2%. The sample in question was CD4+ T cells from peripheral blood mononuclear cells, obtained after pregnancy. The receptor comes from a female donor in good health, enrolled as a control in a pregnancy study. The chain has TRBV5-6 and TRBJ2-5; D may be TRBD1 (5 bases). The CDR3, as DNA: TGTGCCAGCAGCAGAGGACAAGGGGAGACCCAGTACTTC. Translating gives CASSRGQGETQYF.